This T cell receptor beta chain is drawn from a study of blood T cell repertoires in COVID-19. About the study: Spain, Italy and the United States supplied samples that represented acute and convalescent COVID-19. T cells, B-cell-depleted T cells, or PBMCs supplied cDNA or gDNA.

J gave up 0 bases and V 3 bases, and 4 bases lay outside the gene matches. Germline assignment: CDR1 SGHTA and CDR2 FQGTGA. This CDR3 is built from 16 residues. Methods used by the authors: How many nucleated cells were present was estimated from reference gene primer amplification. The data were produced by immunoSEQ multiplex PCR, yet TCRdb's version contains in-frame clones alone and is incomplete. Clone size and V and J calls were adopted from that table, with D and trimming inferred from the DNA. The repertoire has 130,000 or so clones, roughly 80% of them found once; the top ten carry approximately 3%.

The chain is built from TRBV7-3 and TRBJ2-1, with TRBD2 identical over 8 bases. Source material: peripheral blood. The clonotype was recovered from an elderly woman with acute or convalescent COVID-19. The CDR3, as DNA: TGTGCCAGCAGCTTGCGGCGGGGGGACTCCTACAATGAGCAGTTCTTC. Its protein is CASSLRRGDSYNEQFF. The variable domain in full, completed from reference TRBV7-3 and TRBJ2-1, reads GAGVSQTPSNKVTEKGKYVELRCDPISGHTALYWYRQSLGQGPEFLIYFQGTGAADDSGLPNDRFFAVRPEGSVSTLKIQRTERGDSAVYLCASSLRRGDSYNEQFFGPGTRLTVL.